The 20 T cell receptor beta chains below all came from one sample that was sequenced in a study of radiation and T cells in renal cell carcinoma. Time point: baseline pretreatment blood. Treatment specified: 15 Gy SBRT to primary tumor, nephrectomy 4 weeks later. Method: immunoSEQ multiplex PCR; TCRdb's copy keeps in-frame clones and lacks some. The sample shows approximately 120,000 clones, approximately 78% of them seen only once. The sequenced sample was blood, obtained from a patient whose treatment included radiotherapy and nephrectomy. Receptors originate from an older woman with renal cell carcinoma.

V is TRBV6-5 and J is TRBJ1-1; 7 positions match TRBD1. CDR3 length equals 15 residues. Germline V gene data show CDR1 as MNHEY and CDR2 as SVGAGI. Unmatched junction bases numbered 5, after V lost 3 bases and J lost 1 base. This CDR3 is CASSYHRTGNTEAFF. The CDR3 nucleotides read TGTGCCAGCAGTTATCACCGGACAGGGAACACTGAAGCTTTCTTT.

A word on this clone: One end of the junction varies from germline; a read error may be responsible. The rearrangement uses TRBV29-1 and TRBJ2-7; D gene unclear. Germline CDR1 SQVTM, CDR2 ANQGSEA. The CDR3 contains 13 residues. The CDR3 DNA reads as TGCAGCGTGGAAGACACTGTGACCTACGAGCAGTACTTC. This translates into CSVEDTVTYEQYF.

In its sample, this clone was seen once. The chain uses TRBV6-1 and TRBJ1-6; unclear D gene. V was cut by 2 bases and J by 7 bases, with 6 bases left in between. CDR3 length: 13 amino acids. Germline values: CDR1 MNHNS, CDR2 SASEGT. The CDR3 DNA reads TGTGCCAGCAGTGAATCAAGAAATTCACCCCTCCACTTT. Translation gives CASSESRNSPLHF.

The chain has TRBV14 and TRBJ2-4, with unresolved D. Trimming shortened V by 1 base and J by 8 bases, and 15 bases separated the two germline ends. CDR1 SGHDN and CDR2 FVKESK come from the germline V gene. The CDR3 sequence is 15 residues long. The CDR3 region has the DNA TGTGCCAGCAGCCAAGTCCGGGCCCCTGCGGACATTCAGTACTTC. Amino acid sequence: CASSQVRAPADIQYF.

A few counts support this clone. CDR3 nucleotide sequence: TGTGCCAGCGGAAATTGGCGACAGCCCCAGCATTTT. This codes for CASGNWRQPQHF. V gene TRBV27 combines with J gene TRBJ1-5; D remains ambiguous. With 8 bases removed from V and 7 bases from J, the gap between germline ends came to 12 bases. The CDR3 is 12 residues long. Per the germline V gene, CDR1 is MNHEY and CDR2 is SMNVEV (reference sequence).

This chain links TRBV7-2 with TRBJ2-1; D might be TRBD2 (5 bases). The CDR3 consists of 13 residues. The germline CDR1 and CDR2 sequences are SGHTA and FQGNSA. The V and J ends lost 3 bases and 10 bases respectively, with 13 bases between them. The CDR3 sequence: CASSFGLLAEQFF. CDR3 in DNA: TGTGCCAGCAGCTTCGGCCTGCTAGCAGAGCAGTTCTTC.

This chain uses TRBV27 with TRBJ2-7; 11 nucleotides line up with TRBD1. CDR3 size: 15 residues. Trimming cost V 7 bases and J 5 bases; bases outside gene matches: 10. Germline-derived CDR1 and CDR2 are MNHEY and SMNVEV (reference sequence). Here the CDR3 reads CASTRTGQGVHEQYF. CDR3 in DNA: TGTGCCAGCACACGGACGGGACAGGGGGTCCACGAGCAGTACTTC.

This clone has just one count. This sequence joins TRBV29-1 and TRBJ2-7, with D possibly matching TRBD2 (5 bases). Germline CDR1 SQVTM, CDR2 ANQGSEA. CDR3 length: 11 residues. The ends were cut back, 2 bases at V and 7 bases at J, with 9 bases in the middle. Written as DNA, the CDR3 is TGCAGCGTTGAACTAGCAAGGGAGCAGTACTTC. It codes for CSVELAREQYF.

The chain carries TRBV14 and TRBJ2-3, with D hard to call. V was pared by 4 bases and J by 0 bases, with 11 bases between. CDR1 is SGHDN and CDR2 is FVKESK in the germline V gene. The CDR3 is made up of 15 amino acids. The CDR3 protein is CASSPPHRSTDTQYF. In nucleotides, the CDR3 is TGTGCCAGCAGCCCCCCCCACCGCAGCACAGATACGCAGTATTTT.

The V call is TRBV6-1, the J call TRBJ2-2, with D perhaps TRBD1 (6 bases). V lost 10 bases and J 0 bases, leaving 9 bases between the germline ends. Germline V CDR1 and CDR2: MNHNS, SASEGT. The CDR3 runs 13 residues. The CDR3: CATWTANTGELFF. CDR3 sequence (DNA): TGTGCCACCTGGACAGCGAACACCGGGGAGCTGTTTTTT.

The chain is built from TRBV19 and TRBJ1-1; D remains unclear. This CDR3 contains 14 residues. Germline V CDR1 and CDR2: LNHDA, SQIVND (reference sequence). V shed 4 bases and J shed 7 bases, with 16 bases lying between them. The CDR3 DNA reads TGTGCCAGTAGTACTTCGAGGAGGAGTTTTGAAGCTTTCTTT. This encodes CASSTSRRSFEAFF.

The chain links TRBV11-2 to TRBJ2-5, with D hard to call. Trimming cost V 1 base and J 4 bases, with 10 bases left between them. Germline CDR1 is SGHAT and CDR2 is FQNNGV. This CDR3 is built from 14 residues. The CDR3 DNA reads as TGTGCCAGCAGCTTAGGTAGTTGGGGAGAGACCCAGTACTTC. Translation: CASSLGSWGETQYF.

This clone was seen more than once but under ten times. The rearrangement uses TRBV19 and TRBJ2-3; D possibly corresponds to TRBD2 (5 bases). The CDR3 is made up of 14 amino acids. CDR1 is LNHDA and CDR2 is SQIVND in the germline V gene (reference sequence). With 5 bases removed from V and 2 bases from J, the gap between germline ends came to 11 bases. DNA of the CDR3: TGTGCCAGTAGTTACGGGGTGGTCACAGATACGCAGTATTTT. As protein: CASSYGVVTDTQYF.

J is TRBJ1-4 and V is TRBV5-1; D gene uncertain. Germline CDR1 and CDR2: SGHRS and YFSETQ. The V and J ends lost 6 bases and 5 bases respectively, with 11 bases between them. The CDR3 extends over 13 amino acids. The CDR3 protein is CASTKRENEKLFF. The CDR3 DNA reads TGCGCCAGCACTAAGAGGGAGAATGAAAAACTGTTTTTT.

The chain uses TRBV9 and TRBJ2-1, with 8 bases lining up with TRBD1. V lost 1 base and J lost 8; bases outside the gene matches: 8. The CDR3 extends over 15 amino acids. The germline V gene encodes CDR1 SGDLS and CDR2 YYNGEE. CDR3 sequence reads: CASSVSSRGLDEQFF. Written as DNA, the CDR3 is TGTGCCAGCAGCGTATCGTCCAGGGGGCTTGATGAGCAGTTCTTC. The whole variable domain, filled in from reference TRBV9 and TRBJ2-1, reads DSGVTQTPKHLITATGQRVTLRCSPRSGDLSVYWYQQSLDQGLQFLIQYYNGEERAKGNILERFSAQQFPDLHSELNLSSLELGDSALYFCASSVSSRGLDEQFFGPGTRLTVL.

This chain uses TRBV5-6 with TRBJ1-6; maybe TRBD1 (6 bases). V lost 4 bases to trimming and J lost 7 bases, with 15 bases between them. CDR3 length: 15 residues. Germline V lookup: CDR1 SGHDT, CDR2 YYEEEE. The CDR3 loop reads CASSPGHVGNSPLHF. CDR3 in DNA: TGTGCCAGCAGCCCGGGACACGTGGGGAATTCACCCCTCCACTTT.

This chain joins TRBV5-1 and TRBJ2-5; D not certain. The J call is uncertain, as TRBJ2-7 better fits the DNA end. Germline loops: CDR1 SGHRS, CDR2 YFSETQ. The CDR3 is 14 residues long. DNA for the CDR3: TGCGCCAGCAGCTTGCCAGGCAGCTCCTACGAGCAGTACTTC. This translates into CASSLPGSSYEQYF.

The rearrangement uses TRBV6-5 and TRBJ2-7; 11 positions agree with TRBD1. This CDR3 has 15 residues. Germline lookup yields CDR1 MNHEY and CDR2 SVGAGI. J lost 5 bases, V lost 2 bases, and 5 bases had no gene match. The chain's CDR3 is CASSYLGQGAHEQYF. The DNA of the CDR3 is TGTGCCAGCAGTTACCTCGGACAGGGGGCCCACGAGCAGTACTTC.

V and J are TRBV21-1 and TRBJ2-6; the table's D call TRBD1 went unverified against the DNA. TRBV21-1 is annotated as a pseudogene. The CDR3 sequence is 19 residues long. For the CDR3, the DNA is TGTGCCAGCAGCAAAGGGAAGGGGGACAGCAAATCTGGGGCCAACGTCCTGACTTTC. This encodes CASSKGKGDSKSGANVLTF.

This chain uses TRBV6-5 with TRBJ1-5; a possible D gene is TRBD1 (6 bases). Per the germline V gene, CDR1 is MNHEY and CDR2 is SVGAGI. CDR3 length equals 14 residues. Trimming pared 4 bases from V and 7 bases from J, leaving 14 bases between. In DNA, the CDR3 is TGTGCCAGCAGTTCTGGAGGGGGTCGGCAGCCCCAGCATTTT. It translates to CASSSGGGRQPQHF.